Presented here are 15 T cell receptor beta chains from one specimen sequenced in a study of shared clonotypes between healthy human individuals. Some clones are missing from TCRdb's copy, which holds only in-frame ones; the method was immunoSEQ multiplex PCR. This table holds nearly 750,000 clones, 72% found once. The specimen was memory CD4+ T cells sorted from blood. The subset here: CD45RA-negative fraction. The receptors come from a woman aged 25-40 years in good health.

The chain employs TRBV18 and TRBJ2-2, with TRBD2 identical over 10 bases. The CDR3 length is 16 residues. Looked up from germline, CDR1 is KGHSH and CDR2 is LQKENI. V shed 5 bases, J shed 5 bases, and the junction held 8 bases outside the gene matches. The CDR3 coding sequence is TGTGCCAGCTCATTTCGCCTTAGCGGGAGGACCGGGGAGCTGTTTTTT. Residues: CASSFRLSGRTGELFF.

The V call is TRBV5-5, the J call TRBJ2-7; perhaps D is TRBD1 or TRBD2 (5 bases each). The germline V and J ends were trimmed by 2 bases and 3 bases, with 18 bases remaining between them. CDR1 and CDR2 from the germline V gene are SGHKS and YYEKEE (reference sequence). This CDR3 region has 16 residues. In DNA, the CDR3 is TGTGCCAGCAGCTTCGAGGGGACGGGGAGAGGCTACGAGCAGTACTTC. Residues: CASSFEGTGRGYEQYF.

Worth noting for this clone: The same CDR3 arises from other DNA sequences in this sample as well. J is TRBJ2-7 and V is TRBV28, with 9 bases that match TRBD1. In germline, CDR1 is MDHEN, CDR2 SYDVKM. V lost 5 bases, J lost 4 bases, and 3 bases stayed unmatched. The CDR3 is 13 amino acids. The chain's CDR3 is CASSPGQGYEQYF. Here the CDR3 DNA reads TGTGCCAGCAGTCCTGGACAGGGGTACGAGCAGTACTTC.

In regard to this clone: The junction departs from the called germline gene at one end, perhaps through a read error. This sequence joins TRBV25-1 and TRBJ1-5; D remains ambiguous. Germline assignment: CDR1 MGHDK and CDR2 SYGVNS. The CDR3 has 12 residues. The CDR3 DNA is TGTGCCACCAGTTCTGGCAATCAGCCCCAGCATTTT. Its translation: CATSSGNQPQHF.

V gene TRBV2 combines with J gene TRBJ2-7; TRBD2 agrees at 14 bases. Germline V gives CDR1 SNHLY, CDR2 FYNNEI. The CDR3 consists of 17 residues. Unmatched junction bases numbered 9, after V lost 5 bases and J lost 3 bases. The CDR3: CASSLTSGRAVGYEQYF. The CDR3, as DNA: TGTGCCAGCAGTTTGACTAGCGGGAGGGCGGTAGGCTACGAGCAGTACTTC.

The rearrangement links TRBV5-1 to TRBJ2-1, with a possible D match to TRBD1 (6 bases). The CDR3 is made up of 14 amino acids. Germline V gene sequence: CDR1 SGHRS, CDR2 YFSETQ. The V end was cut by 0 bases, the J end by 3 bases, with 7 bases between. CDR3 coding DNA: TGCGCCAGCAGCTTGGGGGACAACTACAATGAGCAGTTCTTC. Residues: CASSLGDNYNEQFF.

CDR3 loop: CASSLVRIPYEQYF. CDR3 DNA: TGTGCCAGCAGCTTAGTACGTATACCCTACGAGCAGTACTTC. This chain joins TRBV7-2 and TRBJ2-7; the D is unclear. The V and J ends lost 1 base and 2 bases respectively, with 9 bases between them. The germline CDR1 and CDR2 sequences are SGHTA and FQGNSA. The CDR3 length is 14 residues.

CDR3 region: CASSYVSAGANVLTF. CDR3 nucleotides: TGTGCCAGCAGCTACGTGAGCGCTGGGGCCAACGTCCTGACTTTC. The genes are TRBV5-4 and TRBJ2-6; no clear D. This CDR3 comprises 15 residues. The ends were cut back, 3 bases at V and 2 bases at J, with 9 bases in the middle. Per the germline V gene, CDR1 is SGHNT and CDR2 is YYREEE (reference sequence).

This chain connects TRBV5-1 to TRBJ1-3, with D perhaps TRBD1 (6 bases). The germline V gene encodes CDR1 SGHRS and CDR2 YFSETQ. This CDR3 region has 14 residues. V lost 4 bases to trimming and J lost 4 bases, with 12 bases between them. The CDR3 nucleotides are TGCGCCAGCAGCCCAGGGGTTTTGGGAAACACCATATATTTT. The encoded protein is CASSPGVLGNTIYF.

About this clone: The same CDR3 arises from other DNA sequences in this sample as well. V usage is TRBV7-9 and J usage is TRBJ1-2, with a tentative D call TRBD1 (5 bases). CDR3 length equals 13 residues. Germline V CDR1 and CDR2: SEHNR, FQNEAQ (reference sequence). Trimming cost V 5 bases and J 3 bases, with 10 bases left between them. The CDR3 region is CASSPGTDYGYTF. The CDR3 region has the DNA TGTGCCAGCAGCCCCGGGACCGACTATGGCTACACCTTC.

The chain recombines TRBV6-6 with TRBJ2-5; TRBD1 agrees at 7 bases. The germline gives CDR1 MNHNY, CDR2 SVGAGI (reference sequence). The V segment lost 2 bases and the J segment 5 bases; nucleotides outside the gene matches: 11. The CDR3 is made up of 16 amino acids. CDR3 amino acids: CASSYLRDRAKETQYF. CDR3 sequence (DNA): TGTGCCAGCAGTTACCTTAGGGACAGAGCAAAGGAGACCCAGTACTTC.

V usage is TRBV5-1 and J usage is TRBJ1-2; D gene unclear. CDR1 SGHRS and CDR2 YFSETQ come from the germline V gene. V lost 2 bases, J lost 3 bases, and 8 bases lay in between. The CDR3 loop spans 13 amino acids. The CDR3 loop is CASSFGKDYGYTF. The CDR3 DNA is TGCGCCAGCAGCTTTGGAAAGGACTATGGCTACACCTTC.

CDR3 in amino acids: CASTSGQDYGYTF. The CDR3 DNA reads TGCGCCAGCACCTCGGGACAGGACTATGGCTACACCTTC. V gene TRBV5-1 combines with J gene TRBJ1-2; 8 nucleotides match TRBD1. V was clipped by 6 bases and J by 3 bases; unmatched bases: 4. Germline loops: CDR1 SGHRS, CDR2 YFSETQ. The CDR3 sequence is 13 residues long.

V usage is TRBV7-2 and J usage is TRBJ2-1; a possible D gene is TRBD2 (5 bases). From germline, CDR1 is SGHTA and CDR2 FQGNSA. The CDR3 runs to 15 residues. Trimming left V 5 bases short and J 4 bases short, with 15 bases between. The CDR3 region is CASSMVATVYNEQFF. The CDR3 region has the DNA TGTGCCAGCAGCATGGTAGCGACCGTATACAATGAGCAGTTCTTC.

The chain employs TRBV5-4 and TRBJ2-3, with unresolved D. The ends were cut back, 6 bases at V and 1 base at J, with 12 bases in the middle. In germline, CDR1 is SGHNT, CDR2 YYREEE (reference sequence). The CDR3 has 14 residues. In nucleotides, the CDR3 is TGTGCCAGCACCCCTGGGCTACGCACAGATACGCAGTATTTT. As protein: CASTPGLRTDTQYF.